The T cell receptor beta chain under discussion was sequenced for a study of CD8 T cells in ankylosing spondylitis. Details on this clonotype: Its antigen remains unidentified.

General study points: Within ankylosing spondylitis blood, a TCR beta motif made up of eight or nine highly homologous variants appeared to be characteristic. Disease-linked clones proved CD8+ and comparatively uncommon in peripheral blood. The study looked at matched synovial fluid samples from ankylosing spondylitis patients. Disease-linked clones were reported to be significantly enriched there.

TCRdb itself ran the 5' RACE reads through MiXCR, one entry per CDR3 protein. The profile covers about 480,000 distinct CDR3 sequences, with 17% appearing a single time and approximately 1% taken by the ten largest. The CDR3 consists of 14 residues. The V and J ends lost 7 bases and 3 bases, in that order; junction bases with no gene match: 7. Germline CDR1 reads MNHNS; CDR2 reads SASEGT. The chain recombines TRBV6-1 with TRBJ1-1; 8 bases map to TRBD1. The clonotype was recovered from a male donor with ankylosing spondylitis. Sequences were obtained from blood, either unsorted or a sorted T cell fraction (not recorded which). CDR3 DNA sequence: TGTGCCAGCAACAGGAACAGGGGGGACACTGAAGCTTTCTTT. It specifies CASNRNRGDTEAFF.